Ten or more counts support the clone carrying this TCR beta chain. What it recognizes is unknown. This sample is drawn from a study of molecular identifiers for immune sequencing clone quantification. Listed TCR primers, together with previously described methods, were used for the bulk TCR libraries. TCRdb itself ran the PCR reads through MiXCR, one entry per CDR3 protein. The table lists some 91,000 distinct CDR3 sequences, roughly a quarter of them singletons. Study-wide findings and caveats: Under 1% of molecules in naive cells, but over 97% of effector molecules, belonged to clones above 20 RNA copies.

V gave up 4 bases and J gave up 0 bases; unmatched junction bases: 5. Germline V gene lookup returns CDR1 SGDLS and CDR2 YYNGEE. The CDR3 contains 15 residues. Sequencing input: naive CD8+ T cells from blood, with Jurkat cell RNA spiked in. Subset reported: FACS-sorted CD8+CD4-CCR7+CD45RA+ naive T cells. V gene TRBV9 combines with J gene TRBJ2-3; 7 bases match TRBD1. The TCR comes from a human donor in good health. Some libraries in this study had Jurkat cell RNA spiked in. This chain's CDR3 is CASSPTGQSTDTQYF. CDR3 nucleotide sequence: TGTGCCAGCAGCCCGACGGGACAGAGCACAGATACGCAGTATTTT.